These 24 T cell receptor beta chains originate from one sample sequenced in a study of naive and memory T cell subsets. Study-wide points: Possibly reflecting memory cells re-expressing CD45RA, a few larger clonotypes occurred in naive repertoires, especially CD8.

For these receptors, no antigen is known. The beta constant-region primer was an equimolar mix of two oligonucleotides covering TRBC1 and TRBC2. Ligated cDNA was amplified by four rounds of PCR with nested alpha and beta constant-region primers and SP2. TCRdb itself ran the UMI-ligation and nested PCR reads through MiXCR, one entry per CDR3 protein. This table has tens of thousands of distinct CDR3 sequences, 11% appearing once. Sequencing input: naive CD4+ T cells from blood. All receptors derive from a human donor in good health.

This clonotype appeared many times. The chain uses TRBV7-2 and TRBJ2-7; 10 bases are shared with TRBD2. J lost 0 bases, V lost 5 bases, and 4 bases had no gene match. Germline V gives CDR1 SGHTA, CDR2 FQGNSA. The length of the CDR3 is 15 residues. CDR3 sequence (DNA): TGTGCCAGCAGCCCGGGACTAGCGAGCTCCTACGAGCAGTACTTC. Translating gives CASSPGLASSYEQYF.

The chain recombines TRBV7-1 with TRBJ1-4; no firm D call. TRBV7-1 is filed as an ORF, its function uncertain. The CDR3 sequence is 17 residues long. V was shortened by 5 bases and J by 0 bases, with 16 bases between the two germline ends. CDR3 protein: CASSAARATATNEKLFF. CDR3 DNA sequence: TGTGCCAGCAGCGCGGCGCGGGCGACTGCAACTAATGAAAAACTGTTTTTT.

Worth noting for this clonotype: Being one base from a much bigger clone, this may be a read error. The chain recombines TRBV4-3 with TRBJ1-5; possible D gene TRBD1, 6 bases. Germline CDR1 reads LGHNA; CDR2 reads YSLEER. The CDR3 length is 15 residues. Here the CDR3 DNA reads TGCGCCAGCAGCCAAGAGCTAGGGGGTCATCAGCCCCAGAATTTT. It specifies CASSQELGGHQPQNF.

V usage is TRBV7-9 and J usage is TRBJ1-3; D may be TRBD1 (6 bases). Trimming removed 5 bases at V and 5 bases at J, with 13 bases between. The germline gives CDR1 SEHNR, CDR2 FQNEAQ (reference sequence). The CDR3 sequence is 14 residues long. CDR3 coding DNA: TGTGCCAGCAGCGTAACAGGGACGAGAAACACCATATATTTT. Translating gives CASSVTGTRNTIYF.

This clonotype showed up many times. The V gene is TRBV3-1, the J gene TRBJ2-3; 7 nucleotides line up with TRBD1. The CDR3 is made up of 15 amino acids. Looked up from germline, CDR1 is LGHDT and CDR2 is YNNKEL (reference sequence). The J segment lost 0 bases and the V segment lost 3 bases, leaving 3 bases of the junction unmatched. As DNA, the CDR3 is TGTGCCAGCAGCCATAGCAGGGGGAGCACAGATACGCAGTATTTT. Translated, it gives CASSHSRGSTDTQYF.

This clonotype turned up a few times. V gene TRBV14 combines with J gene TRBJ2-5, with 8 bases lining up with TRBD1. The germline V gene encodes CDR1 SGHDN and CDR2 FVKESK. The CDR3 is 16 residues long. The ends lost 3 bases at V and 1 base at J; junction bases unmatched: 7. The CDR3 here is CASSHRQGTLQETQYF. Written as DNA, the CDR3 is TGTGCCAGCAGCCACCGACAGGGGACACTCCAAGAGACCCAGTACTTC.

This clonotype was counted at least ten times. The CDR3 bases are TGCAGCGTTGACAGGGCAATAACTGAAGCTTTCTTT. It is translated as CSVDRAITEAFF. The gene calls are TRBV29-1 and TRBJ1-1, with a weak D call TRBD1 (5 bases). The CDR3 consists of 12 residues. V lost 3 bases to trimming and J lost 5 bases, with 10 bases between them. Looked up from germline, CDR1 is SQVTM and CDR2 is ANQGSEA.

This clonotype was counted only a few times. The genes are TRBV7-9 and TRBJ2-3; D might be TRBD1 or TRBD2, each matching 6 bases. Trimming shortened V by 5 bases and J by 2 bases, and 14 bases separated the two germline ends. The CDR3 is made up of 15 amino acids. Germline CDR1 is SEHNR and CDR2 is FQNEAQ (reference sequence). In DNA form, the CDR3 reads TGTGCCAGCAGCCAAGGGGGACTCCCCACAGATACGCAGTATTTT. Protein sequence: CASSQGGLPTDTQYF. The variable domain in full, with the rest retrieved from reference TRBV7-9 and TRBJ2-3, is DTGVSQNPRHKITKRGQNVTFRCDPISEHNRLYWYRQTLGQGPEFLTYFQNEAQLEKSRLLSDRFSAERPKGSFSTLEIQRTEQGDSAMYLCASSQGGLPTDTQYFGPGTRLTVL.

This clonotype appeared a few times. Given the absence of the conserved phenylalanine or tryptophan at the CDR3 end, a read error is likely. CDR3 amino acids: CASSASPSGTYEQYS. As DNA, the CDR3 is TGTGCCAGTAGTGCCTCCCCCAGCGGGACCTACGAGCAGTACTCC. This chain links TRBV19 with TRBJ2-7; 7 bases fit TRBD2. Trimming cost V 5 bases and J 2 bases; bases outside gene matches: 9. Germline V gene lookup returns CDR1 LNHDA and CDR2 SQIVND (reference sequence). This CDR3 is 15 amino acids long.

The chain has TRBV5-8 and TRBJ1-6; 7 bases align to TRBD1. Germline trimming cut 4 bases from V and 9 bases from J; bases unmatched to any gene: 10. The germline V gene has CDR1 SGHTS and CDR2 YDEGEE. The CDR3 loop spans 15 amino acids. CDR3 amino acids: CASSRWTGGSSPLHF. CDR3 coding DNA: TGTGCCAGCAGCAGATGGACAGGTGGTAGTTCACCCCTCCACTTT. The full variable domain, completed using reference TRBV5-8 and TRBJ1-6, is EAGVTQSPTHLIKTRGQQATLRCSPISGHTSVYWYQQALGLGLQFLLWYDEGEERNRGNFPPRFSGRQFPNYSSELNVNALELEDSALYLCASSRWTGGSSPLHFGNGTRLTVT.

This clonotype has just a few counts. The chain links TRBV18 to TRBJ2-7; 9 nucleotides line up with TRBD1. CDR3 length: 20 amino acids. Trimming cost V 4 bases and J 3 bases; bases outside gene matches: 22. Germline V gives CDR1 KGHSH, CDR2 LQKENI. CDR3 nucleotides: TGTGCCAGCTCACAAGGTCGTCTTGGGCCCACGACAGGGGGAGGCTACGAGCAGTACTTC. It translates to CASSQGRLGPTTGGGYEQYF.

This clonotype has a count of ten or more. As DNA, the CDR3 is TGCAGTGCTGGGACAGGGGGCACCTACGAGCAGTACTTC. Translated: CSAGTGGTYEQYF. The V gene is TRBV20-1, the J gene TRBJ2-7, with 12 bases matching TRBD1. This CDR3 region has 13 residues. Looked up from germline, CDR1 is DFQATT and CDR2 is SNEGSKA (reference sequence). V shed 5 bases and J 2 bases; nucleotides not matched to a gene: 1.

V is TRBV7-2 and J is TRBJ1-2, with no clear D. CDR3 length: 11 amino acids. Germline V gene sequence: CDR1 SGHTA, CDR2 FQGNSA. Trimming removed 2 bases at V and 8 bases at J, with 6 bases between. CDR3 sequence (DNA): TGTGCCAGCAGCTTAACAGTCGGCTACACCTTC. It codes for CASSLTVGYTF.

This clonotype was counted a few times. The V gene is TRBV6-5, the J gene TRBJ1-1; D not certain. Germline values: CDR1 MNHEY, CDR2 SVGAGI. With 7 bases removed from V and 1 base from J, the gap between germline ends came to 13 bases. CDR3 length equals 14 residues. This CDR3 reads CASTRGSANTEAFF. The CDR3 bases are TGTGCCAGCACCCGCGGATCGGCGAACACTGAAGCTTTCTTT.

This clonotype showed up just a few times. V and J are TRBV20-1 and TRBJ1-1, with D hard to call. Germline loops: CDR1 DFQATT, CDR2 SNEGSKA (reference sequence). The V gene lost 3 bases and the J gene lost 4 bases, with 18 bases spanning the gap. The CDR3 has 15 amino acids. The CDR3 coding sequence is TGCAGTGCTAGGGCCAAGGGAAATTCAATCACTGAAGCTTTCTTT. This codes for CSARAKGNSITEAFF.

This clonotype was counted a single time. This sequence joins TRBV25-1 and TRBJ1-1; D unresolved. V was pared by 7 bases and J by 3 bases, with 12 bases between. Germline assignment: CDR1 MGHDK and CDR2 SYGVNS. The CDR3 runs to 13 residues. CDR3 bases: TGTGCCAGCACAAACTCCAGAGACACTGAAGCTTTCTTT. Translated: CASTNSRDTEAFF.

Ten or more counts support this clonotype. This sequence joins TRBV12-3 or TRBV12-4 and TRBJ1-5, with unresolved D. Trimming left V 4 bases short and J 4 bases short, with 11 bases between. This CDR3 contains 14 residues. CDR3 in amino acids: CASSSGLVNQPQHF. CDR3 DNA: TGTGCCAGCAGTTCCGGACTCGTAAATCAGCCCCAGCATTTT.

This clonotype was seen at least ten times. This chain joins TRBV18 and TRBJ2-7; D is perhaps TRBD2 (5 bases). The length of the CDR3 is 13 residues. The V and J ends lost 0 bases and 2 bases respectively, with 5 bases between them. Germline assignment: CDR1 KGHSH and CDR2 LQKENI. As DNA, the CDR3 is TGTGCCAGCTCACCACCTAGCGCCTACGAGCAGTACTTC. Translation gives CASSPPSAYEQYF.

This clonotype was seen a handful of times. The rearrangement links TRBV18 to TRBJ1-2, with D maybe TRBD1 (6 bases). CDR3 length: 15 residues. With 3 bases removed from V and 4 bases from J, the gap between germline ends came to 15 bases. Germline loops: CDR1 KGHSH, CDR2 LQKENI. CDR3 residues: CASSPEGGRPYGYTF. CDR3 DNA: TGTGCCAGCTCACCCGAAGGGGGGAGGCCCTATGGCTACACCTTC.

The chain uses TRBV18 and TRBJ2-6; TRBD2 matches at 8 bases. This CDR3 has 17 residues. V was pared by 2 bases and J by 0 bases, with 3 bases of the junction left unmatched. Germline CDR1 is KGHSH and CDR2 is LQKENI. DNA for the CDR3: TGTGCCAGCTCACCAATTAGCGGGAACTCTGGGGCCAACGTCCTGACTTTC. Its protein product is CASSPISGNSGANVLTF.

This clonotype was seen ten or more times. CDR3: CASSRRGQGFQTGANVLTF. In DNA, the CDR3 is TGTGCCAGCAGCCGAAGAGGACAGGGATTTCAAACTGGGGCCAACGTCCTGACTTTC. The chain joins TRBV2 to TRBJ2-6, with 8 nucleotides matching TRBD1. The V gene's germline CDR1 is SNHLY and CDR2 FYNNEI. This CDR3 has 19 residues. V dropped 6 bases and J dropped 2; count of bases not matched to a gene: 15.

This clonotype was seen many times. The V call is TRBV30, the J call TRBJ1-5; the D is unclear. Per the germline V gene, CDR1 is GTSNPN and CDR2 is SVGIG (reference sequence). V shed 1 base and J shed 0 bases, with 10 bases lying between them. The CDR3 is 15 amino acids. The CDR3 here is CAWSGQALSNQPQHF. The CDR3 nucleotides read TGTGCCTGGAGTGGGCAGGCCCTTAGCAATCAGCCCCAGCATTTT.

This clonotype was counted at least ten times. This sequence joins TRBV7-8 and TRBJ2-1; TRBD2 matches 15 bases. V was clipped by 5 bases and J by 7 bases; unmatched bases: 3. Per the germline V gene, CDR1 is SGHVS and CDR2 is FQNEAQ. This CDR3 is built from 15 residues. The CDR3 is CASSLGTSGRNEQFF. The CDR3 coding sequence is TGTGCCAGCAGCCTAGGGACTAGCGGGAGGAATGAGCAGTTCTTC.

At least ten counts were recorded for this clonotype. V usage is TRBV18 and J usage is TRBJ2-1, with D perhaps assigned TRBD1 or TRBD2 (6 bases each). The V end was cut by 3 bases, the J end by 8 bases, with 17 bases between. The CDR3 sequence is 15 residues long. CDR1 and CDR2 (germline): KGHSH, LQKENI. The CDR3 here is CASSPTTRGVHEQFF. CDR3 in DNA: TGTGCCAGCTCACCGACCACGAGGGGGGTTCATGAGCAGTTCTTC.